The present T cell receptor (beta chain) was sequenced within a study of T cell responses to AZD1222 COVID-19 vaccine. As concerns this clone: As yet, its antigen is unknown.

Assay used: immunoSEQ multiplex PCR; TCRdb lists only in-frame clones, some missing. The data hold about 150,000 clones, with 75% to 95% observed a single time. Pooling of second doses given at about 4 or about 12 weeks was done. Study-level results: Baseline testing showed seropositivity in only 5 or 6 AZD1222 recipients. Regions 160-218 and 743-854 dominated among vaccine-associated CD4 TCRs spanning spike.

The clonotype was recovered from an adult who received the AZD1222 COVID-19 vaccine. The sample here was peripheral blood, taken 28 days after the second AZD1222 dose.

The CDR3 spells CASSLSSAGGLETQYF. Here the CDR3 DNA reads TGTGCCAGCAGCTTAAGCTCGGCGGGAGGGCTAGAGACCCAGTACTTC. The chain employs TRBV7-8 and TRBJ2-5; TRBD2 matches 9 bases. From germline, CDR1 is SGHVS and CDR2 FQNEAQ. The CDR3 is 16 residues long. V trimming: 2 bases; J trimming: 4 bases; junction bases outside the gene matches: 8.